The next 27 T cell receptor beta chains were all read from a single sample in a study of memory CD4+ T cells and cytomegalovirus serostatus. The sort gate was single viable CD3+CD4+CD8-CD45RO+ cells for memory CD4+ T cells. Generated by immunoSEQ multiplex PCR, the TCRdb table keeps only in-frame clones and is missing some. The data contain approximately 44,000 clones, over 65% of them singletons. Sequenced input: memory CD4+ T cells from blood. The receptors stem from an adult in good health and CMV-seronegative.

The CDR3 loop is CASRQGARGTGELFF. The DNA of the CDR3 is TGCGCCAGCAGACAGGGGGCCCGCGGCACCGGGGAGCTGTTTTTT. The chain recombines TRBV10-2 with TRBJ2-2; 9 bases map to TRBD1. Per germline, CDR1 WSHSY and CDR2 SAAADI. The CDR3 sequence is 15 residues long. J gave up 4 bases and V 6 bases, and 6 bases lay outside the gene matches.

Turning to this clone: This sample includes further DNA sequences coding for the same CDR3. This chain joins TRBV30 and TRBJ1-5, with D possibly being TRBD1 (6 bases). Trimming pared 2 bases from V and 4 bases from J, leaving 9 bases between. Looked up from germline, CDR1 is GTSNPN and CDR2 is SVGIG (reference sequence). This CDR3 has 13 amino acids. The CDR3 DNA is TGTGCCTGGAGTCCCCAGGGGAATCAGCCCCAGCATTTT. It translates to CAWSPQGNQPQHF.

A note on this clone: An end of the junction does not agree with germline; a read error may underlie this. This chain uses TRBV7-7 with TRBJ2-1, with D possibly matching TRBD1 (7 bases). The germline V gene has CDR1 SSHAT and CDR2 FNYEAQ (reference sequence). The CDR3 length is 15 residues. The chain's CDR3 is CASSREATGRNEQFF. The CDR3 region has the DNA TGTGCTAGCAGCCGTGAGGCGACAGGGAGGAATGAGCAGTTCTTC.

This clone was found a few times. The chain employs TRBV19 and TRBJ2-7; D may be TRBD2 (5 bases). V lost 5 bases to trimming and J lost 7 bases, with 15 bases between them. Per germline, CDR1 LNHDA and CDR2 SQIVND (reference sequence). The length of the CDR3 is 13 residues. The CDR3 loop reads CASSDPGVREQYF. DNA of the CDR3: TGTGCCAGTAGTGATCCCGGGGTGAGGGAGCAGTACTTC.

The rearrangement links TRBV5-1 to TRBJ1-1; 8 positions match TRBD1. Trimming took 0 bases from V and 5 from J; bases not matched to a gene: 9. The CDR3 covers 16 residues. Germline loops: CDR1 SGHRS, CDR2 YFSETQ. This CDR3 is CASSLGPGGQDTEAFF. The CDR3 DNA is TGCGCCAGCAGCTTGGGTCCCGGGGGACAGGATACTGAAGCTTTCTTT. The complete variable domain, with remaining parts taken from reference TRBV5-1 and TRBJ1-1, reads KAGVTQTPRYLIKTRGQQVTLSCSPISGHRSVSWYQQTPGQGLQFLFEYFSETQRNKGNFPGRFSGRQFSNSRSEMNVSTLELGDSALYLCASSLGPGGQDTEAFFGQGTRLTVV.

This clone was recorded once. V is TRBV2 and J is TRBJ2-2, with 10 bases identical to TRBD2. Unmatched junction bases numbered 8, after V lost 8 bases and J lost 5 bases. This CDR3 region has 15 residues. Germline CDR1 SNHLY, CDR2 FYNNEI. This CDR3 is CASGPPSGRTGELFF. In DNA form, the CDR3 reads TGTGCCAGCGGCCCCCCTAGCGGGAGAACCGGGGAGCTGTTTTTT.

The chain links TRBV7-2 to TRBJ1-4; the D gene is possibly TRBD1 (5 bases). The CDR3 runs to 15 residues. Trimming took 1 base from V and 7 from J, leaving 13 bases between them. Germline V gene lookup returns CDR1 SGHTA and CDR2 FQGNSA. CDR3 sequence (DNA): TGTGCCAGCAGCTTAGGGCGGCGGGGGGGTGAAAAACTGTTTTTT. Protein product: CASSLGRRGGEKLFF.

The chain joins TRBV6-5 to TRBJ1-2; 8 positions agree with TRBD1. The CDR3 contains 16 residues. V dropped 2 bases and J dropped 4; count of bases not matched to a gene: 9. Germline CDR1 reads MNHEY; CDR2 reads SVGAGI. The CDR3, as DNA: TGTGCCAGCAGTTACCGGGGACAGGAAGGACCCTATGGCTACACCTTC. It codes for CASSYRGQEGPYGYTF.

This chain joins TRBV19 and TRBJ1-5; no clear D gene. Per the germline V gene, CDR1 is LNHDA and CDR2 is SQIVND (reference sequence). Trimming shortened V by 2 bases and J by 3 bases, and 11 bases separated the two germline ends. The CDR3 has 15 residues. This chain's CDR3 is CASSISGVPNQPQHF. CDR3 DNA: TGTGCCAGTAGTATATCCGGGGTCCCCAATCAGCCCCAGCATTTT.

The V and J genes are TRBV14 and TRBJ1-1, with D uncertain. V lost 0 bases to trimming and J lost 4 bases, with 9 bases between them. In germline, CDR1 is SGHDN, CDR2 FVKESK. The CDR3 is 14 amino acids. The CDR3 here is CASSQDHSTTEAFF. Here the CDR3 DNA reads TGTGCCAGCAGCCAAGACCACAGTACCACTGAAGCTTTCTTT.

The chain joins TRBV29-1 to TRBJ1-2; possible D gene TRBD1, 6 bases. The CDR3 is 15 amino acids. Germline CDR1 and CDR2: SQVTM and ANQGSEA. The V gene lost 5 bases and the J gene lost 3 bases, with 19 bases spanning the gap. In DNA, the CDR3 is TGCAGCGTTCTTTACGTAGACAGGATGGACTATGGCTACACCTTC. Protein product: CSVLYVDRMDYGYTF.

This clone is judged medium-sized. The chain links TRBV10-1 to TRBJ2-1; the match to TRBD1 covers 9 bases. The CDR3 totals 15 residues. Germline loops: CDR1 WNHNN, CDR2 SYGVQD (reference sequence). The V segment lost 4 bases and the J segment 1 base; nucleotides outside the gene matches: 2. The CDR3 is CASSGDRGSYNEQFF. The CDR3 DNA reads as TGCGCCAGCAGTGGTGACAGGGGGTCCTACAATGAGCAGTTCTTC.

This clone counts as medium-sized. V usage is TRBV29-1 and J usage is TRBJ2-5; the D call may be TRBD1 or TRBD2 (5 bases each). The germline V gene has CDR1 SQVTM and CDR2 ANQGSEA. The CDR3 has 13 amino acids. The ends were cut back, 7 bases at V and 5 bases at J, with 17 bases in the middle. The CDR3 here is CSAQPRWGETQYF. The CDR3 region has the DNA TGCAGCGCCCAACCCAGGTGGGGGGAGACCCAGTACTTC.

This clone appeared a few times. This chain joins TRBV10-3 and TRBJ1-4, with D possibly being TRBD1 (6 bases). Germline-derived CDR1 and CDR2 are ENHRY and SYGVKD. V dropped 4 bases and J dropped 7 bases, with 10 bases sitting between them. This CDR3 spans 13 amino acids. The CDR3 loop reads CAISGDTGEKLFF. The CDR3 bases are TGTGCCATCAGTGGGGACACAGGTGAAAAACTGTTTTTT.

V and J are TRBV10-2 and TRBJ2-3, with D perhaps being TRBD1 or TRBD2 (5 bases each). The germline CDR1 and CDR2 sequences are WSHSY and SAAADI. The CDR3 is 16 amino acids. V was cut by 6 bases and J by 2 bases, with 18 bases left in between. CDR3 in amino acids: CASRNSRDPTTDTQYF. The CDR3, as DNA: TGCGCCAGCAGAAATTCCAGGGACCCGACCACAGATACGCAGTATTTT.

V is TRBV28 and J is TRBJ2-2, with TRBD1 matching over 7 bases. Germline CDR1 is MDHEN and CDR2 is SYDVKM. V lost 5 bases to trimming and J lost 4 bases; unmatched junction nucleotides: 13. This CDR3 region has 17 residues. CDR3 protein: CASSPPDRKKTTGELFF. DNA for the CDR3: TGTGCCAGCAGTCCCCCGGACAGGAAAAAAACCACCGGGGAGCTGTTTTTT.

The chain links TRBV5-5 to TRBJ2-5, with D possibly TRBD1 on 5 matching bases. The CDR3 sequence is 14 residues long. Per germline, CDR1 SGHKS and CDR2 YYEKEE (reference sequence). Trimming pared 3 bases from V and 1 base from J, leaving 10 bases between. CDR3 residues: CASSYSRAQETQYF. DNA for the CDR3: TGTGCCAGCAGCTACTCCAGGGCCCAAGAGACCCAGTACTTC.

The rearrangement joins TRBV4-1 to TRBJ1-2; D may be TRBD1 (6 bases). Germline V gene lookup returns CDR1 MGHRA and CDR2 YSYEKL. The CDR3 is made up of 15 amino acids. The V gene lost 2 bases and the J gene lost 1 base, with 11 bases spanning the gap. The CDR3 coding sequence is TGCGCCAGCAGCCAACCCGGGACACTTAACTATGGCTACACCTTC. It codes for CASSQPGTLNYGYTF.

This clone appeared a few times. The chain joins TRBV11-2 to TRBJ2-1, with 11 bases identical to TRBD2. With V trimmed by 0 bases and J by 9 bases, 7 bases remained unmatched. There are 16 residues in the CDR3. The germline V gene has CDR1 SGHAT and CDR2 FQNNGV. As DNA, the CDR3 is TGTGCCAGCAGCTTAGATCAGATAGCGGGGGGGCCTGAGCAGTTCTTC. It yields the protein CASSLDQIAGGPEQFF. Full variable domain (rest looked up from reference TRBV11-2 and TRBJ2-1): EAGVAQSPRYKIIEKRQSVAFWCNPISGHATLYWYQQILGQGPKLLIQFQNNGVVDDSQLPKDRFSAERLKGVDSTLKIQPAKLEDSAVYLCASSLDQIAGGPEQFFGPGTRLTVL.

This clone was detected once. The genes are TRBV7-9 and TRBJ2-1; 9 nucleotides agree with TRBD2. The CDR3 runs to 16 residues. J lost 5 bases, V lost 0 bases, and 5 bases had no gene match. Germline CDR1 SEHNR, CDR2 FQNEAQ (reference sequence). Written as DNA, the CDR3 is TGTGCCAGCAGCTTAGCGGCGGGGGGGTTAAACAATGAGCAGTTCTTC. It yields the protein CASSLAAGGLNNEQFF.

Comment on this clone: Additional DNA sequences in this sample encode the identical CDR3. The genes are TRBV4-1 and TRBJ1-1; D is perhaps TRBD1 (6 bases). Germline lookup yields CDR1 MGHRA and CDR2 YSYEKL. Trimming pared 4 bases from V and 1 base from J, leaving 10 bases between. The CDR3 has 14 residues. The CDR3, as DNA: TGCGCCAGCAGCCCAGGACAGCAGAACACTGAAGCTTTCTTT. Translation gives CASSPGQQNTEAFF.

The genes are TRBV6-1 and TRBJ1-6; no reliable D call. The CDR3 sequence is 14 residues long. V lost 3 bases and J 9 bases, leaving 12 bases between the germline ends. Germline assignment: CDR1 MNHNS and CDR2 SASEGT. CDR3 residues: CASSDGSGGSPLHF. In DNA, the CDR3 is TGTGCCAGCAGTGATGGGTCAGGCGGTTCACCCCTCCACTTT.

This chain links TRBV18 with TRBJ1-4; D possibly corresponds to TRBD1 (6 bases). Trimming took 1 base from V and 12 from J, leaving 12 bases between them. The CDR3 consists of 13 residues. Germline V gene lookup returns CDR1 KGHSH and CDR2 LQKENI. The CDR3, as DNA: TGTGCCAGCTCACCACGACAGGAGGATCAACTGTTTTTT. Translated: CASSPRQEDQLFF.

The genes are TRBV19 and TRBJ1-2, with TRBD1 identical over 9 bases. The CDR3 runs 17 residues. CDR1 is LNHDA and CDR2 is SQIVND in the germline V gene (reference sequence). V lost 4 bases, J lost 3 bases, and 12 bases stayed unmatched. In nucleotides, the CDR3 is TGTGCCAGTAGTAGCTACGTCGGGACAGGGATCTACTATGGCTACACCTTC. Protein sequence: CASSSYVGTGIYYGYTF.

This chain links TRBV6-1 with TRBJ2-1; TRBD1 matches 7 bases. Unmatched junction bases numbered 10, after V lost 4 bases and J lost 7 bases. Germline assignment: CDR1 MNHNS and CDR2 SASEGT. The CDR3 is 15 residues long. Here the CDR3 reads CASSGGHLQGNEQFF. CDR3 nucleotides: TGTGCCAGCAGTGGAGGACATCTACAGGGGAATGAGCAGTTCTTC.

This chain connects TRBV6-6 to TRBJ1-5; a weak D match, TRBD1 (6 bases). Trimming took 5 bases from V and 4 from J, leaving 9 bases between them. This CDR3 is built from 13 residues. Germline loops: CDR1 MNHNY, CDR2 SVGAGI (reference sequence). The CDR3 nucleotides are TGTGCCAGCAGTGGACAGCAAAATCAGCCCCAGCATTTT. It codes for CASSGQQNQPQHF.

This clone was picked up a small number of times. The CDR3: CAWSGEPGANVLTF. CDR3 coding DNA: TGTGCCTGGAGTGGGGAGCCTGGGGCCAACGTCCTGACTTTC. The chain is built from TRBV30 and TRBJ2-6; D is perhaps TRBD2 (5 bases). Trimming shortened V by 1 base and J by 2 bases, and 6 bases separated the two germline ends. This CDR3 is built from 14 residues. CDR1 is GTSNPN, CDR2 SVGIG, per germline (reference sequence).